This entry describes one TCR beta chain. As yet, its antigen is unknown. Regarding time point: blood 2 weeks post-SBRT. Treatment defined: 15 Gy SBRT to primary tumor, nephrectomy 4 weeks later. Clear cell pathology was present in this patient's renal cell carcinoma. The sample is drawn from a study of radiation and T cells in renal cell carcinoma. Findings and caveats of the study: Without pretreatment biopsies, baseline tumor clonotype presence was undetermined.

The repertoire was sequenced with immunoSEQ multiplex PCR; TCRdb's copy has only in-frame clones and lacks some. The data contain around 76,000 clones, roughly 82% of them singletons. Germline CDR1 reads SGHTA; CDR2 reads FQGNSA. Trimming shortened V by 1 base and J by 0 bases, and 17 bases separated the two germline ends. The CDR3 runs to 18 residues. The chain couples TRBV7-2 to TRBJ2-3; D remains unclear. The clonotype originates from a man between 60 and 70 years old with renal cell carcinoma. The material was blood, obtained from a patient whose treatment included radiotherapy and nephrectomy. DNA of the CDR3: TGTGCCAGCAGCTTAGTAGGGATTGCAGGATCTAGCACAGATACGCAGTATTTT. Protein: CASSLVGIAGSSTDTQYF.